This TCR beta chain was observed in a study of OX40 agonist ivuxolimab in advanced cancers. At the level of the study: Dose-escalation patients had hepatocellular carcinoma, melanoma, renal cell or head and neck cancer.

As for this clone: Its cognate antigen is unknown.

Trimming cost V 1 base and J 0 bases, with 8 bases left between them. The CDR3 is made up of 15 amino acids. CDR1 and CDR2 from the germline V gene are KGHSH and LQKENI. Study results and caveats: Researchers did not establish what antigens the expanded peripheral T cells target. The mean number of expanded clones was higher in CD8+ T cells than in CD4+. Circulating CD4+ and CD8+ T cells showed clonal expansion by week 6 at 0.1 to 3.0 mg/kg.

Assay used: immunoSEQ multiplex PCR; TCRdb lists only in-frame clones, some missing. This table has under 70,000 clones, roughly 81% appearing once. The sequence derives from an adult with an advanced solid tumor such as melanoma, head and neck, liver or kidney cancer. Sequenced here: CD4+ or CD8+ T cells sorted from blood, sampled in a trial of the OX40 agonist ivuxolimab. V usage is TRBV18 and J usage is TRBJ2-3, with D tentatively TRBD1 (5 bases). Here the CDR3 DNA reads TGTGCCAGCTCACCACAACCAGGGAGCACAGATACGCAGTATTTT. Protein sequence: CASSPQPGSTDTQYF.